The 24 T cell receptor beta chains below all came from one sample that was sequenced in a study of T cells in Graves' hyperthyroidism and ophthalmopathy. RNA transcripts yielded amplified TCR beta CDR3 regions. First-round RT-PCR of the TCR CDR3 relied on the HTBI primer set. MiXCR, applied by TCRdb to the multiplex PCR reads, yields one record per CDR3 protein. The data show more than 500,000 distinct CDR3 sequences, roughly 15% seen once. The sequencing input was blood. Receptors were obtained from a woman in her thirties with Graves' hyperthyroidism.

This clonotype showed up many times. The rearrangement links TRBV12-3 or TRBV12-4 to TRBJ2-2, with a tentative D call TRBD2 (5 bases). This CDR3 comprises 12 residues. Between the trimmed V and J ends, which lost 2 bases and 7 bases, there was a span of 5 bases. For the CDR3, the DNA is TGTGCCAGCAGTTTACGGGGCGGGGAGCTGTTTTTT. Residues: CASSLRGGELFF.

The V and J genes are TRBV28 and TRBJ1-6; no definite D call. The CDR3 extends over 13 amino acids. V lost 8 bases and J lost 6, with 11 bases in between. The germline V gene encodes CDR1 MDHEN and CDR2 SYDVKM. The CDR3: CASGPSPNSPLHF. CDR3 bases: TGTGCCAGCGGACCCTCACCTAATTCACCCCTCCACTTT.

This clonotype was counted ten times or more. The chain employs TRBV2 and TRBJ1-3; no firm D call. The CDR3 totals 16 residues. V lost 7 bases to trimming and J lost 0 bases, with 16 bases between them. In germline, CDR1 is SNHLY, CDR2 FYNNEI. CDR3 sequence (DNA): TGTGCCAGCATCCCCCCCGGACGGGACTCTGGAAACACCATATATTTT. Residues: CASIPPGRDSGNTIYF. Filled out from reference TRBV2 and TRBJ1-3, the complete variable domain reads EPEVTQTPSHQVTQMGQEVILRCVPISNHLYFYWYRQILGQKVEFLVSFYNNEISEKSEIFDDQFSVERPDGSNFTLKIRSTKLEDSAMYFCASIPPGRDSGNTIYFGEGSWLTVV.

This clonotype was seen a few times. This may be a read error, as it is one base from a much larger clone. The chain employs TRBV7-2 and TRBJ2-3; tentative D call: TRBD2 (5 bases). The germline gives CDR1 SGHTA, CDR2 FQGNSA. The CDR3 runs to 15 residues. The CDR3 DNA reads TGTGCCGGCAGCTATGGAGGCTTCAGCACAGATACGCAGTATTTT. The encoded protein is CAGSYGGFSTDTQYF.

In this sample, this clonotype turned up many times. This chain connects TRBV3-1 to TRBJ1-5; D is undetermined. The CDR3 extends over 14 amino acids. Germline lookup yields CDR1 LGHDT and CDR2 YNNKEL (reference sequence). The V and J ends lost 6 bases and 0 bases respectively, with 9 bases between them. CDR3 sequence (DNA): TGTGCCAGCAGGCGGCGGGATAGCAATCAGCCCCAGCATTTT. It yields the protein CASRRRDSNQPQHF.

This clonotype was observed many times. The rearrangement links TRBV2 to TRBJ2-2; no definite D call. Trimming removed 6 bases from V and 7 bases from J, with 9 bases in between. Germline V CDR1 and CDR2: SNHLY, FYNNEI. This CDR3 spans 12 amino acids. Here the CDR3 reads CASRNSGGELFF. The CDR3 nucleotides are TGTGCCAGCAGGAACTCTGGCGGGGAGCTGTTTTTT.

This clonotype was detected ten times or more. V is TRBV20-1 and J is TRBJ1-1; a weak D match, TRBD1 (5 bases). The V end was cut by 2 bases, the J end by 1 base, with 14 bases between. CDR3 length: 15 residues. Germline V gene lookup returns CDR1 DFQATT and CDR2 SNEGSKA (reference sequence). CDR3: CSARSSGRKNTEAFF. The CDR3 region has the DNA TGCAGTGCTAGATCGTCGGGACGGAAGAACACTGAAGCTTTCTTT.

This clonotype showed up many times. V gene TRBV28 combines with J gene TRBJ2-7; TRBD1 might be the D (6 bases). This CDR3 spans 17 amino acids. CDR1 and CDR2 (germline): MDHEN, SYDVKM. V lost 6 bases to trimming and J lost 0 bases, with 21 bases between them. Here the CDR3 DNA reads TGTGCCAGCAGCTCCCCCGACAGGACCTATCCCTCCTACGAGCAGTACTTC. It yields the protein CASSSPDRTYPSYEQYF.

This clonotype occurred many times. This chain joins TRBV12-3 or TRBV12-4 and TRBJ1-6; D gene uncertain. V was trimmed by 6 bases and J by 9 bases, leaving 12 bases between them. This CDR3 region has 13 residues. CDR3 nucleotides: TGTGCCAGCAGCGTCCTGGATCTTTCACCCCTCCACTTT. Its translation is CASSVLDLSPLHF.

Of note for this clonotype: Since a much larger clone is just one base distant, this may be a read error. The CDR3 coding sequence is TGTGCCACCAGTGATGCGACAGAGAACACCAGGGAGCTGTTTTTT. It translates to CATSDATENTRELFF. The chain recombines TRBV24-1 with TRBJ2-2; tentative D call: TRBD1 (5 bases). The CDR3 is made up of 15 amino acids. CDR1 KGHDR and CDR2 SFDVKD come from the germline V gene.

The gene calls are TRBV2 and TRBJ2-1; D is possibly TRBD1 (6 bases). There are 13 residues in the CDR3. Trimming stripped 5 bases from V and 5 bases from J, with 10 bases between. CDR1 is SNHLY and CDR2 is FYNNEI in the germline V gene. CDR3 region: CASSRDKNNEQFF. CDR3 DNA sequence: TGTGCCAGCAGTCGGGACAAAAACAATGAGCAGTTCTTC.

This clonotype appeared a few times. The CDR3 sequence: CASSFPQSTGELFF. The CDR3 coding sequence is TGTGCCAGCAGTTTCCCCCAGAGCACCGGGGAGCTGTTTTTT. The genes are TRBV28 and TRBJ2-2; D ambiguous. CDR1 MDHEN and CDR2 SYDVKM come from the germline V gene. V gave up 3 bases and J gave up 4 bases, with 9 bases separating them. This CDR3 has 14 amino acids.

V and J are TRBV18 and TRBJ2-1; D gene uncertain. CDR1 is KGHSH and CDR2 is LQKENI in the germline V gene. Trimming removed 2 bases from V and 7 bases from J, with 12 bases in between. The CDR3 has 14 amino acids. The CDR3 loop is CASSPNLQENEQFF. The CDR3 DNA is TGTGCCAGCTCACCAAATCTTCAGGAGAATGAGCAGTTCTTC.

The sample holds many counts of this clonotype. V is TRBV7-6 and J is TRBJ2-1; no reliable D call. Germline assignment: CDR1 SGHVS and CDR2 FNYEAQ. This CDR3 has 13 residues. Trimming pared 2 bases from V and 9 bases from J, leaving 11 bases between. The CDR3 protein is CASSLQRRVEQFF. The CDR3 coding sequence is TGTGCCAGCAGCTTACAGCGCCGGGTTGAGCAGTTCTTC.

This clonotype was seen repeatedly, ten times or more. This chain connects TRBV28 to TRBJ1-2, with TRBD1 as a possible D gene (5 bases). V was shortened by 10 bases and J by 8 bases, with 14 bases between the two germline ends. The length of the CDR3 is 11 residues. Germline CDR1 reads MDHEN; CDR2 reads SYDVKM. The CDR3 coding sequence is TGTGCCACCTACGCCGGGGCCGGCTACACCTTC. Protein sequence: CATYAGAGYTF.

Remarks on this clonotype: A clone one base away is much larger, so this may be a read error. The chain recombines TRBV10-3 with TRBJ1-1; D is perhaps TRBD1 (5 bases). V was trimmed by 8 bases and J by 2 bases, leaving 12 bases between them. CDR3 length: 13 residues. CDR1 and CDR2 from the germline V gene are ENHRY and SYGVKD. The DNA for the CDR3 is TGTGCCATCGCCCAGACAGATAACACTGAAGCTTTCTTT. It specifies CAIAQTDNTEAFF.

Many counts were recorded for this clonotype. The J gene is TRBJ2-5, the V gene TRBV10-3; a possible D gene is TRBD2 (6 bases). Trimming left V 10 bases short and J 1 base short, with 16 bases between. The CDR3 has 14 amino acids. Germline V CDR1 and CDR2: ENHRY, SYGVKD. CDR3 loop: CATRLAAIQETQYF. CDR3 nucleotides: TGTGCCACCAGGTTAGCGGCAATCCAAGAGACCCAGTACTTC.

CDR3 loop: CAISARGGDEQYF. The CDR3 DNA is TGTGCCATCAGTGCCCGGGGTGGGGACGAGCAGTACTTC. The rearrangement uses TRBV10-3 and TRBJ2-7, with D perhaps matching TRBD2 (5 bases). Germline CDR1 reads ENHRY; CDR2 reads SYGVKD. V lost 4 bases and J lost 5, with 12 bases in between. The CDR3 sequence is 13 residues long.

The rearrangement uses TRBV3-1 and TRBJ2-2; TRBD1 matches 10 bases. From germline, CDR1 is LGHDT and CDR2 YNNKEL (reference sequence). CDR3 length: 16 amino acids. V shed 3 bases and J 7 bases; nucleotides not matched to a gene: 8. The CDR3 here is CASSQGDRGQGGELFF. The CDR3 DNA reads TGTGCCAGCAGCCAGGGTGACAGGGGGCAGGGCGGGGAGCTGTTTTTT.

There are a few counts of this clonotype. The V call is TRBV7-4, the J call TRBJ1-4, with D unclear. The CDR3 has 16 amino acids. Trimming pared 3 bases from V and 4 bases from J, leaving 15 bases between. Germline V CDR1 and CDR2: SGHVT, SQSDAQ. The DNA for the CDR3 is TGTGCCAGCAGCTTGCCCTTGGCGCCCCTTAATGAAAAACTGTTTTTT. It encodes CASSLPLAPLNEKLFF.

The chain combines TRBV28 with TRBJ1-2; 7 nucleotides match TRBD1. Germline CDR1 MDHEN, CDR2 SYDVKM. V lost 2 bases, J lost 5 bases, and 14 bases stayed unmatched. The CDR3 is 17 residues long. Here the CDR3 reads CASSLMQSRGLGYGYTF. As DNA, the CDR3 is TGTGCCAGCAGTTTAATGCAATCAAGGGGGCTTGGGTATGGCTACACCTTC.

This clonotype was observed many times. J is TRBJ2-7 and V is TRBV28; 11 bases map to TRBD1. Germline CDR1 reads MDHEN; CDR2 reads SYDVKM. The CDR3 loop spans 15 amino acids. V was clipped by 8 bases and J by 3 bases; unmatched bases: 9. The CDR3 region has the DNA TGTGCCAGCCTCCCCTCAGGGACAGGGGGCTACGAGCAGTACTTC. As protein: CASLPSGTGGYEQYF.

V is TRBV7-8 and J is TRBJ1-2; perhaps TRBD1 as D (5 bases). The V end lost 4 bases, the J end lost 5 bases, and 17 bases lay between the germline ends. Germline values: CDR1 SGHVS, CDR2 FQNEAQ. The CDR3 sequence is 15 residues long. The CDR3 reads CASSSGPGGAYGYTF. CDR3 bases: TGTGCCAGCAGCTCCGGACCCGGAGGGGCGTATGGCTACACCTTC.

This clonotype occurred a few times. The chain couples TRBV2 to TRBJ2-3, with TRBD2 identical over 10 bases. Per the germline V gene, CDR1 is SNHLY and CDR2 is FYNNEI. The CDR3 runs 15 residues. V lost 8 bases and J lost 5; bases outside the gene matches: 10. CDR3 DNA: TGTGCCAGCGGGGTGCTAGCGGGAGTTGGAGATACGCAGTATTTT. It codes for CASGVLAGVGDTQYF.